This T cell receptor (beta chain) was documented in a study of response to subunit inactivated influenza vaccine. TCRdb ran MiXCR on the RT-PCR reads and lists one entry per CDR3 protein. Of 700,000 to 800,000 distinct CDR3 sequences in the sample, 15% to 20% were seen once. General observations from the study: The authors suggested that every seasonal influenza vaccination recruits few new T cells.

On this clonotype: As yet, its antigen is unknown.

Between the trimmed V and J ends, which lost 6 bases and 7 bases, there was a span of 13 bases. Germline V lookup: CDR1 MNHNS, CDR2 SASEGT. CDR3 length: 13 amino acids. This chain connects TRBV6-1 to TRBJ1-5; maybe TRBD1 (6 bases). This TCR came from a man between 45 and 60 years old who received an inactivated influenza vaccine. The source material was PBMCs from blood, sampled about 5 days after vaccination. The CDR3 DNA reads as TGTGCCAGCAGCACAGGGAGGAACCAGCCCCAGCATTTT. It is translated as CASSTGRNQPQHF.